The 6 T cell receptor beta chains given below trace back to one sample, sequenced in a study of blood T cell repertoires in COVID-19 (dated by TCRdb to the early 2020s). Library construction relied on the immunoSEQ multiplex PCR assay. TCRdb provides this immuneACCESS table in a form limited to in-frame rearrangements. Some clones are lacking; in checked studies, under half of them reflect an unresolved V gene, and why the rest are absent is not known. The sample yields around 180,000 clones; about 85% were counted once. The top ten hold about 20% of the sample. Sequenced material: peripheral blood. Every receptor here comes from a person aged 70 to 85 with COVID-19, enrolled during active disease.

CDR3 sequence: CASSFGHGPLPLHF. CDR3 sequence (DNA): TGTGCCAGCAGTTTCGGTCACGGTCCTCTACCCCTCCACTTT. The chain joins TRBV28 to TRBJ1-6, with D uncertain. Germline assignment: CDR1 MDHEN and CDR2 SYDVKM. The CDR3 runs 14 residues. Trimming took 3 bases from V and 12 from J, leaving 15 bases between them.

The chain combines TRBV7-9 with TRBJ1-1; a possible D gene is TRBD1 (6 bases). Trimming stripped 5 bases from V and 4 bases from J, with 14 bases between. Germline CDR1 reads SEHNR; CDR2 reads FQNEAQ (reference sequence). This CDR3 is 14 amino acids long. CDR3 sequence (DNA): TGTGCCAGCAGCCTCGGACAGACTATCACTGAAGCTTTCTTT. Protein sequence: CASSLGQTITEAFF.

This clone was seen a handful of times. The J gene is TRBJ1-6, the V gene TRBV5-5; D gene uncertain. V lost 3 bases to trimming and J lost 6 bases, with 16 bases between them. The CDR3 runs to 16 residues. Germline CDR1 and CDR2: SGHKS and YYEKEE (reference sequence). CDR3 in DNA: TGTGCCAGCAGCTATACCCCAGCAGGAATTAATTCACCCCTCCACTTT. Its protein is CASSYTPAGINSPLHF.

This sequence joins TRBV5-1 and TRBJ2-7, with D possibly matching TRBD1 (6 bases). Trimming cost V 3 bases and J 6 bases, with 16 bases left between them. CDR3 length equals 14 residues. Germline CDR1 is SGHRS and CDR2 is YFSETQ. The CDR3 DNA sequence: TGCGCCAGCAGCTACGGGACATCGCTTAGCGAGCAGTACTTC. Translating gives CASSYGTSLSEQYF.

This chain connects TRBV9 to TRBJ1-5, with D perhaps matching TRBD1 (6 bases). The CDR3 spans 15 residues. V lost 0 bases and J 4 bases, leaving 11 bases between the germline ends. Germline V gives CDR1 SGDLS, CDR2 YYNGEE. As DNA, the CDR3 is TGTGCCAGCAGCGTAGGGTCGACAGGAAATCAGCCCCAGCATTTT. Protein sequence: CASSVGSTGNQPQHF.

CDR3 coding DNA: TGCGCCAGCAGCCAGTTCACAGGGACTCAGCCCCAGCATTTT. This sequence encodes CASSQFTGTQPQHF. The chain has TRBV4-3 and TRBJ1-5; a weak D match, TRBD1 (6 bases). This CDR3 spans 14 amino acids. Germline assignment: CDR1 LGHNA and CDR2 YSLEER. V was cut by 3 bases and J by 6 bases, with 12 bases left in between.